This T cell receptor (beta chain) was obtained from a study of blood T cell repertoires in COVID-19. At the level of the study: T cells, B-cell-depleted T cells, or PBMCs provided the cDNA or gDNA that served as material.

The CDR3 runs 15 residues. Germline-derived CDR1 and CDR2 are SEHNR and FQNEAQ (reference sequence). Trimming took 3 bases from V and 8 from J; bases not matched to a gene: 6. Repertoires were generated with immunoSEQ multiplex PCR, while TCRdb's copy carries only in-frame clones and drops some. Of 24,000 or so clones in the sample, around 90% were seen once. The chain carries TRBV7-9 and TRBJ2-1; 11 nucleotides agree with TRBD2. Sequenced: peripheral blood. The sequence was obtained from a man aged 70-80 years in a cohort sampled during active COVID-19. As DNA, the CDR3 is TGTGCCAGCAGCTTTTTCACTAGCGGGAGCGATGAGCAGTTCTTC. The encoded protein is CASSFFTSGSDEQFF.